This record covers a single T cell receptor (beta chain). Its antigen remains undetermined. Base quality data are lacking; no much larger clone is found one base away. Sample treatment or condition, as interpreted from the label and publication: high-dose cyclophosphamide on days +3 and +4 as single-agent GVHD prophylaxis. For conditioning, the PTCy patients got busulfan and fludarabine, then a related or unrelated marrow graft, followed by cyclophosphamide on days +3 and +4. PTCy-treated patients were drawn from a prospective multi-institutional clinical trial. Peripheral blood and bone marrow mononuclear cells were isolated by Ficoll-Hypaque density centrifugation and cryopreserved. FACS on a FACSAria II was used to sort CD4+ and CD8+ T cells, including the naive and memory subsets. The germline V gene encodes CDR1 SGHDT and CDR2 YYEEEE. V is cut by 2 bases and J by 3 bases, and the space between the germline ends is 17 bases. The CDR3 has 16 amino acids, counting the end cysteine and phenylalanine. The read is trimmed to its CDR3 DNA, 48 bases read in frame from base 1.

The data are from a study of T cells after posttransplantation cyclophosphamide (dated by TCRdb to about 2016). For context, the study as a whole: Using TRB sequencing, the study followed how the T cell repertoire rebuilt after myeloablative bone marrow transplantation with posttransplantation cyclophosphamide given as GVHD prophylaxis. Because TRA and TRB clonality were tightly correlated in 9 samples, subsequent TCR analyses were focused on TRB only. Public TRB sequences were queried against a database of over 3,600 sequences associated with responses to pathogens, tumor antigens, self-antigens and alloantigens. TRB sequencing was performed on blood from all 35 or so PTCy patients with 1-year posttransplant specimens. Samples from 30 to 35 PTCy-treated patients, along with samples from approximately 15 of their related bone marrow donors, underwent antigen receptor sequencing. In 3 patients, up to 3 additional blood samples taken between 2 and 5.2 years after transplant also underwent TRB sequencing, as did pretransplant blood from several patients.

TRB sequencing was run on genomic DNA with either the immunoSEQ assay at survey resolution or the hsTCRB kit. Under the source paper's analysis protocol: The immunoSEQ software handled the initial read processing, while the LymphoSeq R package was used for the repertoire analyses. Clonality was calculated as 1 minus normalized Shannon entropy, and the Gini coefficient was also calculated for each TRB dataset. Phenotypes of unsorted samples were inferred by mapping TRB sequences from sorted subsets of the recipient or donor onto unsorted samples of the same recipient. This immuneACCESS table, as held by TCRdb, lists in-frame sequences with V and J called but not all clones. Of the missing ones, under half trace to an unresolved V gene in checked studies; the others have no known cause. Clonal size and the V and J genes are those of that table, whereas D and trimming came from the DNA. In all, the sample holds about 36,000 clones, and more than 70% of those were seen once. The ten largest clones represent roughly 8.1% of the sample.

Broader findings and caveats from the paper: The TRB repertoires of T cells infiltrating skin or GI tract showed only limited overlap with the TRB repertoires of T cells in blood. Across more than 35 patients, recipient CMV seropositivity and CMV reactivation were highly associated with TRB clonality; PTCy diversity was similar to CNI/methotrexate controls. At 1-2 months, donor-recipient similarity was low but rose over the first year, and the later blood repertoires were often dominated by donor CD8+ memory clones.

This specimen consisted of CD4+ T cells sorted from blood, obtained about 1,900 days after a stem cell transplant with posttransplant cyclophosphamide. This TCR was sampled from a female patient aged 35 to 55 who received an allogeneic stem cell transplant from a related donor, was CMV-positive, and had no GVHD. Post transplant, some T cells may arise from the graft donor. The chain uses TRBV5-6 and TRBJ1-1; no D segment can be confidently identified. The nucleotide sequence reads as follows: TGTGCCAGCAGCTTACGCCTGTACGGTTTGGACACTGAAGCTTTCTTT. It translates to CASSLRLYGLDTEAFF.